A single sample is the source of the 20 T cell receptor beta chains below, sequenced in a study of T cells after yellow fever vaccination. TCRdb fed the 5' RACE reads into MiXCR, producing one record per CDR3 protein. The table lists around 340,000 distinct CDR3 sequences, 8% to 10% of them singletons. Source: PBMCs, taken on the day of the first yellow fever vaccination. These receptors were taken from a man between 18 and 35 years old who received the YFV17D yellow fever vaccine.

The J gene is TRBJ1-5, the V gene TRBV5-1; D perhaps matches TRBD1 (5 bases). Looked up from germline, CDR1 is SGHRS and CDR2 is YFSETQ. With 4 bases removed from V and 6 bases from J, the gap between germline ends came to 11 bases. This CDR3 spans 13 amino acids. The CDR3 DNA sequence: TGCGCCAGCAGCCCCGGGGGGAGTCAGCCCCAGCATTTT. It encodes CASSPGGSQPQHF. Full variable domain (outside the CDR3, taken from reference TRBV5-1 and TRBJ1-5): KAGVTQTPRYLIKTRGQQVTLSCSPISGHRSVSWYQQTPGQGLQFLFEYFSETQRNKGNFPGRFSGRQFSNSRSEMNVSTLELGDSALYLCASSPGGSQPQHFGDGTRLSIL.

This clonotype was counted a few times. V usage is TRBV18 and J usage is TRBJ1-2; 7 bases align to TRBD1. Germline CDR1 is KGHSH and CDR2 is LQKENI. The length of the CDR3 is 15 residues. Trimming took 3 bases from V and 0 from J; bases not matched to a gene: 4. CDR3 region: CASSPRGQSNYGYTF. The DNA of the CDR3 is TGTGCCAGCTCACCCCGGGGACAGTCTAACTATGGCTACACCTTC.

This clonotype turned up a few times. J is TRBJ2-3 and V is TRBV7-2; either TRBD1 or TRBD2 may fit D (5 bases each). CDR1 and CDR2 from the germline V gene are SGHTA and FQGNSA. CDR3 length: 17 residues. V lost 4 bases and J 2 bases, leaving 19 bases between the germline ends. CDR3 loop: CASSSRWGRDPTDTQYF. The DNA of the CDR3 is TGTGCCAGCAGCTCAAGGTGGGGACGGGACCCCACAGATACGCAGTATTTT.

The J gene is TRBJ1-1, the V gene TRBV9; D unclear. The CDR3 is 13 amino acids. V lost 2 bases to trimming and J lost 2 bases, with 7 bases between them. The germline gives CDR1 SGDLS, CDR2 YYNGEE. The CDR3 nucleotides read TGTGCCAGCAGCGTGAATTCTAACACTGAAGCTTTCTTT. It encodes CASSVNSNTEAFF.

The table lists this clonotype with a few counts. The gene calls are TRBV13 and TRBJ2-5, with TRBD1 matching over 8 bases. CDR1 and CDR2 (germline): PRHDT, FYEKMQ (reference sequence). V gave up 5 bases and J gave up 4 bases; unmatched junction bases: 3. The CDR3 has 13 residues. Written as DNA, the CDR3 is TGTGCCAGCAGCCTCGGGACAGGAGAGACCCAGTACTTC. Translating it yields CASSLGTGETQYF.

The rearrangement links TRBV7-9 to TRBJ2-1; a weak D match, TRBD1 (5 bases). This CDR3 region has 16 residues. Trimming left V 8 bases short and J 2 bases short, with 19 bases between. CDR1 is SEHNR and CDR2 is FQNEAQ in the germline V gene (reference sequence). CDR3 DNA sequence: TGTGCCAGCGTCCCCCCAGGGTCTCCAGCCTACAATGAGCAGTTCTTC. As protein: CASVPPGSPAYNEQFF.

V and J are TRBV20-1 and TRBJ1-2, with 9 nucleotides matching TRBD1. The CDR3 is made up of 16 amino acids. The trim removed 4 bases at V and 5 bases at J, leaving 14 bases unmatched. Germline V gives CDR1 DFQATT, CDR2 SNEGSKA (reference sequence). This chain's CDR3 is CSAKRYRDREGYGYTF. CDR3 coding DNA: TGCAGTGCTAAACGCTACCGGGACAGGGAAGGGTATGGCTACACCTTC.

Only a few counts were recorded for this clonotype. In nucleotides, the CDR3 is TGCGCCAGCAGCTCCGGGACTAGAGTAGAATATACGCAGTATTTT. Amino acid sequence: CASSSGTRVEYTQYF. This chain joins TRBV5-1 and TRBJ2-3; 8 positions agree with TRBD2. CDR3 size: 15 residues. The junction had 10 bases not matched to a gene; V was cut back by 3 bases and J by 7 bases. From germline, CDR1 is SGHRS and CDR2 YFSETQ.

This chain links TRBV6-1 with TRBJ1-2, with a tentative D call TRBD1 (5 bases). Germline CDR1 reads MNHNS; CDR2 reads SASEGT. The ends were cut back, 7 bases at V and 3 bases at J, with 15 bases in the middle. CDR3 length: 14 amino acids. In DNA form, the CDR3 reads TGTGCCAGCACTCCATTCAGGGAACACTATGGCTACACCTTC. Residues: CASTPFREHYGYTF.

The CDR3 spells CASSVSGGHTDTQYF. The CDR3 nucleotides read TGTGCCAGCAGCGTAAGCGGGGGGCACACAGATACGCAGTATTTT. J is TRBJ2-3 and V is TRBV9; TRBD2 matches 9 bases. V shed 1 base, J shed 2 bases, and the junction held 2 bases outside the gene matches. Per germline, CDR1 SGDLS and CDR2 YYNGEE. This CDR3 comprises 15 residues.

This clonotype was detected only a few times. V usage is TRBV20-1 and J usage is TRBJ1-1; possible D gene TRBD1, 5 bases. CDR3 size: 14 residues. Trimming removed 0 bases from V and 8 bases from J, with 16 bases in between. The germline V gene has CDR1 DFQATT and CDR2 SNEGSKA (reference sequence). The CDR3 reads CSAREVGGRGEAFF. CDR3 nucleotides: TGCAGTGCTAGAGAAGTCGGGGGTCGGGGAGAAGCTTTCTTT.

This clonotype was observed a few times. This chain connects TRBV20-1 to TRBJ1-5; D is undetermined. This CDR3 is built from 12 residues. The germline gives CDR1 DFQATT, CDR2 SNEGSKA (reference sequence). V was clipped by 2 bases and J by 11 bases, with 13 bases between them. CDR3 residues: CSARPGEEAQHF. DNA for the CDR3: TGCAGTGCTAGACCAGGCGAGGAAGCCCAGCATTTT.

This chain links TRBV28 with TRBJ1-1; tentatively, D is TRBD1 (6 bases). Germline-derived CDR1 and CDR2 are MDHEN and SYDVKM. This CDR3 is built from 14 residues. Trimming removed 6 bases from V and 2 bases from J, with 13 bases in between. CDR3 sequence reads: CASRNRALNTEAFF. The CDR3 region has the DNA TGTGCCAGCAGAAACAGGGCCCTAAACACTGAAGCTTTCTTT.

This clonotype was counted only a few times. The rearrangement uses TRBV7-9 and TRBJ2-3; perhaps TRBD1 as D (5 bases). Trimming left V 3 bases short and J 4 bases short, with 11 bases between. Germline V gene sequence: CDR1 SEHNR, CDR2 FQNEAQ (reference sequence). The CDR3 length is 14 residues. CDR3 nucleotide sequence: TGTGCCAGCAGCTTCCGGCAGGGCGCAGATACGCAGTATTTT. It encodes CASSFRQGADTQYF. The entire variable domain, with the rest obtained from reference TRBV7-9 and TRBJ2-3, is as follows: DTGVSQNPRHKITKRGQNVTFRCDPISEHNRLYWYRQTLGQGPEFLTYFQNEAQLEKSRLLSDRFSAERPKGSFSTLEIQRTEQGDSAMYLCASSFRQGADTQYFGPGTRLTVL.

This chain joins TRBV5-5 and TRBJ2-3; 7 bases align to TRBD1. With V trimmed by 2 bases and J by 4 bases, 7 bases remained unmatched. The CDR3 spans 15 residues. CDR1 is SGHKS, CDR2 YYEKEE, per germline (reference sequence). CDR3 loop: CASSFRDSHPDTQYF. DNA of the CDR3: TGTGCCAGCAGCTTCCGGGACAGCCACCCAGATACGCAGTATTTT. Full variable domain (missing parts from reference TRBV5-5 and TRBJ2-3): DAGVTQSPTHLIKTRGQQVTLRCSPISGHKSVSWYQQVLGQGPQFIFQYYEKEERGRGNFPDRFSARQFPNYSSELNVNALLLGDSALYLCASSFRDSHPDTQYFGPGTRLTVL.

This clonotype was counted many times. This chain joins TRBV5-1 and TRBJ1-4; a weak D match, TRBD1 (5 bases). Trimming pared 4 bases from V and 3 bases from J, leaving 10 bases between. Germline loops: CDR1 SGHRS, CDR2 YFSETQ. The CDR3 loop spans 14 amino acids. CDR3 region: CASSRDVANEKLFF. The CDR3 DNA reads as TGCGCCAGCAGCCGGGACGTCGCTAATGAAAAACTGTTTTTT.

This clonotype has at least ten counts. This chain joins TRBV6-2 or TRBV6-3 and TRBJ2-1; D not certain. CDR1 and CDR2 from the germline V gene are MNHEY and SVGEGT. This CDR3 is built from 12 residues. The V end lost 2 bases, the J end lost 5 bases, and 4 bases lay between the germline ends. The CDR3 is CASSYAHNEQFF. Here the CDR3 DNA reads TGTGCCAGCAGTTACGCCCACAATGAGCAGTTCTTC.

V is TRBV7-9 and J is TRBJ2-7, with D possibly TRBD1 on 5 matching bases. CDR1 is SEHNR and CDR2 is FQNEAQ in the germline V gene (reference sequence). V dropped 5 bases and J dropped 4 bases, with 18 bases sitting between them. The CDR3 is 15 residues long. CDR3 sequence reads: CASSPRQNGFYEQYF. As DNA, the CDR3 is TGTGCCAGCAGCCCAAGACAGAACGGTTTTTACGAGCAGTACTTC.

This clonotype was counted between two and nine times. CDR3 nucleotides: TGTGCCAGCAGCGTAGCTCGGACTAGCACAGATACGCAGTATTTT. It translates to CASSVARTSTDTQYF. The chain has TRBV9 and TRBJ2-3; tentatively, D is TRBD2 (5 bases). Per germline, CDR1 SGDLS and CDR2 YYNGEE. Trimming left V 0 bases short and J 0 bases short, with 8 bases between. The CDR3 is made up of 15 amino acids.

The chain combines TRBV7-9 with TRBJ1-1; D remains ambiguous. V was trimmed by 8 bases and J by 4 bases, leaving 8 bases between them. The CDR3 spans 11 residues. CDR1 is SEHNR and CDR2 is FQNEAQ in the germline V gene (reference sequence). For the CDR3, the DNA is TGTGCCAGCGGGTCGGGCACTGAAGCTTTCTTT. Translating it yields CASGSGTEAFF. Based on the CDR3 plus reference TRBV7-9 and TRBJ1-1, the full variable domain is DTGVSQNPRHKITKRGQNVTFRCDPISEHNRLYWYRQTLGQGPEFLTYFQNEAQLEKSRLLSDRFSAERPKGSFSTLEIQRTEQGDSAMYLCASGSGTEAFFGQGTRLTVV.